This TCR beta chain was observed in a study of blood T cell repertoires in COVID-19. Data came from immunoSEQ multiplex PCR; TCRdb stores just in-frame clones and leaves some out. The sample has fewer than 400,000 clones, roughly nine tenths seen once. Sequencing input: peripheral blood. The sequence was obtained from a woman in her twenties or thirties with COVID-19, enrolled during active disease.

CDR3 DNA: TGTGCCAGCAGCTTAAAGGTGGTCCTCACGGCTACAGGAGGGGAGACCCAGTACTTC. Translating gives CASSLKVVLTATGGETQYF. The chain uses TRBV5-5 and TRBJ2-5, with a weak D call TRBD2 (6 bases). The CDR3 spans 19 residues. Trimming pared 2 bases from V and 5 bases from J, leaving 28 bases between. Per germline, CDR1 SGHKS and CDR2 YYEKEE (reference sequence).